The sequence of this T cell receptor beta chain was determined in a study of early T cells in non-severe SARS-CoV-2 infection. The study's findings and limits: VDJdb-based annotation leaned toward anti-spike CD8 responses and missed private and CD4 specificities.

This clonotype was counted many times. The antigen is unknown. The TCR library protocol attached unique molecular identifiers to the individual cDNA molecules. TCRdb processed the 5' RACE reads anew with MiXCR; each CDR3 protein has one entry. The top ten hold 15% to 20% of the sample, which has tens of thousands of distinct CDR3 sequences, around 9% seen once. The sequenced sample consisted of whole blood. The source of this sequence is an adult who was a healthcare worker with PCR-confirmed SARS-CoV-2 infection or an uninfected control (not recorded which).

CDR3 sequence reads: CASSLIQGSTGELFF. CDR3 DNA: TGTGCCAGCAGCTTAATTCAGGGGAGCACCGGGGAGCTGTTTTTT. The chain has TRBV13 and TRBJ2-2; D might be TRBD1 (6 bases). The ends were cut back, 2 bases at V and 4 bases at J, with 11 bases in the middle. CDR1 is PRHDT and CDR2 is FYEKMQ in the germline V gene (reference sequence). The CDR3 runs 15 residues.